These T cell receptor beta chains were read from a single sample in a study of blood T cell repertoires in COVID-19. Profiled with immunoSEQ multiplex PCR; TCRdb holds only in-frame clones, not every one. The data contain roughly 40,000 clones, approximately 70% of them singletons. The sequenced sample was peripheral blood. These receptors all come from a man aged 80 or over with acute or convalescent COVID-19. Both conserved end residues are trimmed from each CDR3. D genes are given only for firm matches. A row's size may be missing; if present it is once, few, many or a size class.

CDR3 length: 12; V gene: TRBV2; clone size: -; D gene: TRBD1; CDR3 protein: ASCRTGGNQPQH
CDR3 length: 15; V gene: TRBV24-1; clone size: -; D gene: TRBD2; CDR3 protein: ATSDNSGRAHTGELF
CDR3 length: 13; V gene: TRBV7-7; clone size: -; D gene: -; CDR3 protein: ASSHPGPLGGTQY
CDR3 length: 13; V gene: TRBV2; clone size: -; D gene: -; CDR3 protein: ASSAEGLGREKLF
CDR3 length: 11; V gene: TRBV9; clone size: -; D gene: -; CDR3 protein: ASSVEGAQPQH
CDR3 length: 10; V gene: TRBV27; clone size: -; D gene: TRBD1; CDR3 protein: ASRQGGTEAF
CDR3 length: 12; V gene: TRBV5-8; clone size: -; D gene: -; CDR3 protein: ASSLRGAPSGYT
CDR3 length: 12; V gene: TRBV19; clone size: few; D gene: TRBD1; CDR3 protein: ASSVDRARTEAF
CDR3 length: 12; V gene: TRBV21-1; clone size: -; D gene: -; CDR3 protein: ASSGGQRSDEQF
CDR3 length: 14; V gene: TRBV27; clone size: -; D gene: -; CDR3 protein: ASSLYRLSMNTEAF
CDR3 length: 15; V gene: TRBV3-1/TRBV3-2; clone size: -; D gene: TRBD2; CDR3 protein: ASSRTVTSGRPETQY
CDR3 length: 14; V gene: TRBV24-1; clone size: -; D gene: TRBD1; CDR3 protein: ATSDQGQGENTEAF
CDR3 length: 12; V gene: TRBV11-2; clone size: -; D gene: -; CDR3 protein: ASSSGTNLNVLT
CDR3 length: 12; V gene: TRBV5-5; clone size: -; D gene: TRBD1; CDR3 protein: ASSLVGTGYGYT
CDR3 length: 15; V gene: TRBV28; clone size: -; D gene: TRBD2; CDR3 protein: ASSRSLSGRKDGELF
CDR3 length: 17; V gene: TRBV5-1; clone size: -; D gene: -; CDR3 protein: ASSSHRVTSTTTYNEQF